This T cell receptor (beta chain) was recorded in a study of blood T cell repertoires in COVID-19. Study as a whole: Both acute and convalescent COVID-19 samples were obtained from the United States, Italy and Spain.

CDR1 and CDR2 (germline): LGHNT, FRNRAP. CDR3 length: 15 residues. Deletions cut 8 bases from V and 1 base from J, with 17 bases between. Methods used by the authors: Reference gene primers were amplified, and this amplification served to estimate nucleated cell counts. The method was immunoSEQ multiplex PCR; TCRdb's version includes in-frame clones alone and lacks a portion of them. V and J calls and clone size are given by that table; D and trimming were obtained from the DNA. In the table there are roughly 260,000 clones, about 90% of which are singletons. Those enrolled, adults aged about 18 to 89 years, came from roughly 23 US areas. Two negative PCRs, clearance, or symptom resolution were required of recovered Cohort 3 donors.

This rearrangement joins TRBV12-5 to TRBJ1-1, with a possible D match to TRBD1 (5 bases). Sequencing was done on a sample of PBMCs or T cells enriched from blood (not recorded which). The sequence derives from a woman aged 18-29 years who had recovered from COVID-19. CDR3 sequence (DNA): TGTGCTAGTCACCAGGGTTGGGCGCGGAACACTGAAGCTTTCTTT. Residues: CASHQGWARNTEAFF.